Reported below is one T cell receptor (beta chain). This entry is derived from a study of brain T cells in children with intractable seizures. The germline V gene has CDR1 LGHNT and CDR2 FRNRAP. V lost 5 bases, J lost 2 bases, and 6 bases stayed unmatched. The CDR3 extends over 15 amino acids. Sequenced by immunoSEQ multiplex PCR; TCRdb stores in-frame clones only, minus some. The table lists under 400,000 clones, 93% of them singletons, with 5% to 7% in the top ten. Time point: blood from clinic visit 5 months post-surgery; TSC patient then seizure free. Surgery cases with the highest brain T cell transcript signatures were chosen for sequencing. Before surgery, patients took at least one anti-epileptic drug.

The clonotype comes from a boy younger than two with tuberous sclerosis and intractable seizures. The V and J genes are TRBV12-5 and TRBJ2-3; 8 bases agree with TRBD1. The sequenced sample was peripheral blood, obtained more than 4 months after surgery. The CDR3 reads CASGPGQASTDTQYF. The DNA for the CDR3 is TGTGCTAGTGGTCCGGGACAGGCCTCCACAGATACGCAGTATTTT.